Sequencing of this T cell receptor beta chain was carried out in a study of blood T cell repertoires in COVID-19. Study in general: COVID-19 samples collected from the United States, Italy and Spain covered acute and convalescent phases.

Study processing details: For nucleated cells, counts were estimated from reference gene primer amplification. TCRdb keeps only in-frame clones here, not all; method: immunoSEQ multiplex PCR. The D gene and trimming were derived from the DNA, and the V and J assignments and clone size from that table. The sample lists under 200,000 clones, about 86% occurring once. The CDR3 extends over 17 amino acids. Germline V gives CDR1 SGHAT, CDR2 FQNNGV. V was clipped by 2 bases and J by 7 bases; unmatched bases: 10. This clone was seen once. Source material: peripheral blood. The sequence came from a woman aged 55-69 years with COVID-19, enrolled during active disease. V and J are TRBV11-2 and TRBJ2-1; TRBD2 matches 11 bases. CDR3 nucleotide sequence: TGTGCCAGCAGCTTACGGCGCAGACTAGCGGGAAGGAATGAGCAGTTCTTC. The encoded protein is CASSLRRRLAGRNEQFF.